The 31 T cell receptor beta chains below come from one sample, sequenced in a study of blood T cell repertoires in COVID-19. Some clones are missing from TCRdb's copy, which holds only in-frame ones; the method was immunoSEQ multiplex PCR. The sample holds 450,000 or so clones, over 85% seen once. The sequenced sample consisted of peripheral blood. The receptors were gathered from a man aged 18-30 years with COVID-19, enrolled during active disease.

CDR3 in DNA: TGTGCCAGCAGGGGGCCGGGGGTAGGATCACCCCTCCACTTT. Its protein product is CASRGPGVGSPLHF. The chain is built from TRBV6-5 and TRBJ1-6; D might be TRBD1 (5 bases). V was shortened by 6 bases and J by 10 bases, with 16 bases between the two germline ends. The CDR3 contains 14 residues. Germline V CDR1 and CDR2: MNHEY, SVGAGI.

The chain is built from TRBV11-1 and TRBJ2-5; 8 positions agree with TRBD2. The germline V gene encodes CDR1 SGHAT and CDR2 FQDESV (reference sequence). With V trimmed by 6 bases and J by 5 bases, 8 bases remained unmatched. The CDR3 is made up of 14 amino acids. CDR3 in amino acids: CASRPGGVGETQYF. The CDR3 DNA reads as TGTGCCAGCAGGCCCGGGGGGGTAGGGGAGACCCAGTACTTC.

The J gene is TRBJ2-6, the V gene TRBV27; D possibly corresponds to TRBD1 (6 bases). V lost 6 bases and J lost 1, with 7 bases in between. The CDR3 extends over 14 amino acids. Per germline, CDR1 MNHEY and CDR2 SMNVEV (reference sequence). CDR3 bases: TGTGCCAGCAGAAGGGGGTCTGGGGCCAACGTCCTGACTTTC. This translates into CASRRGSGANVLTF.

V usage is TRBV19 and J usage is TRBJ2-1; 11 nucleotides line up with TRBD1. Germline V gene data show CDR1 as LNHDA and CDR2 as SQIVND (reference sequence). This CDR3 region has 14 residues. V trimming: 9 bases; J trimming: 5 bases; junction bases outside the gene matches: 6. In DNA form, the CDR3 reads TGTGCCAGCAGATCGGGACAGGGGGACAATGAGCAGTTCTTC. This gives the protein CASRSGQGDNEQFF.

The chain has TRBV27 and TRBJ2-3, with TRBD2 matching over 14 bases. J was trimmed by 5 bases and V by 8 bases; bases with no gene match: 3. CDR1 MNHEY and CDR2 SMNVEV come from the germline V gene (reference sequence). The CDR3 extends over 14 amino acids. The CDR3 is CASRTSGRKDTQYF. DNA of the CDR3: TGTGCCAGCCGGACTAGCGGGAGGAAAGATACGCAGTATTTT.

This sequence joins TRBV7-8 and TRBJ2-1, with a possible D match to TRBD1 (6 bases). Trimming took 5 bases from V and 14 from J, leaving 13 bases between them. This CDR3 contains 11 residues. The germline gives CDR1 SGHVS, CDR2 FQNEAQ. CDR3 residues: CASSLLDRKFF. CDR3 DNA sequence: TGTGCCAGCAGCCTTCTGGACAGAAAGTTCTTC. The variable domain in full, with the rest retrieved from reference TRBV7-8 and TRBJ2-1, is GAGVSQSPRYKVAKRGQDVALRCDPISGHVSLFWYQQALGQGPEFLTYFQNEAQLDKSGLPSDRFFAERPEGSVSTLKIQRTQQEDSAVYLCASSLLDRKFFGPGTRLTVL.

The chain links TRBV3-1 (or the pseudogene TRBV3-2) to TRBJ2-1, with 7 nucleotides matching TRBD2. V shed 4 bases and J 0 bases; nucleotides not matched to a gene: 3. Germline-derived CDR1 and CDR2 are LGHDT and YNNKEL (reference sequence). The CDR3 consists of 15 residues. In DNA, the CDR3 is TGTGCCAGCAGCCCTGGACTAGGCTCCTACAATGAGCAGTTCTTC. It encodes CASSPGLGSYNEQFF.

This rearrangement joins TRBV3-1 (or the pseudogene TRBV3-2) to TRBJ1-3; the D gene is possibly TRBD1 (6 bases). Germline-derived CDR1 and CDR2 are LGHDT and YNNKEL (reference sequence). V was cut by 4 bases and J by 0 bases, with 7 bases left in between. CDR3 length: 14 residues. The CDR3 nucleotides read TGTGCCAGCAGCCTACAGGGCTCTGGAAACACCATATATTTT. Translating it yields CASSLQGSGNTIYF.

To note about this clone: One end of the junction fails to match germline, which may point to a read error. J is TRBJ2-7 and V is TRBV7-9, with D perhaps matching TRBD2 (5 bases). Germline CDR1 reads SEHNR; CDR2 reads FQNEAQ (reference sequence). The CDR3 runs 12 residues. The CDR3 is CASSFDGLTSDF. CDR3 bases: TGTGCCAGCAGCTTTGATGGACTTACTTCGGACTTC.

J is TRBJ2-2 and V is TRBV5-4; 10 bases agree with TRBD2. Trimming took 3 bases from V and 4 from J; bases not matched to a gene: 3. The CDR3 has 15 amino acids. CDR1 and CDR2 from the germline V gene are SGHNT and YYREEE (reference sequence). CDR3 sequence: CASSSTSGPTGELFF. Here the CDR3 DNA reads TGTGCCAGCAGCTCGACTAGCGGGCCCACCGGGGAGCTGTTTTTT.

The chain uses TRBV5-1 and TRBJ2-5; the D gene is possibly TRBD2 (5 bases). Between the trimmed V and J ends, which lost 6 bases and 2 bases, there was a span of 14 bases. This CDR3 spans 14 amino acids. Germline loops: CDR1 SGHRS, CDR2 YFSETQ. CDR3 DNA sequence: TGCGCCAGCACCACTGGGGAGATTCAAGAGACCCAGTACTTC. This codes for CASTTGEIQETQYF.

V and J are TRBV10-2 and TRBJ1-4, with 9 bases lining up with TRBD1. The CDR3 runs 14 residues. V gave up 6 bases and J gave up 7 bases; unmatched junction bases: 6. Per germline, CDR1 WSHSY and CDR2 SAAADI. The CDR3: CASRRTGEGEKLFF. The CDR3 DNA sequence: TGCGCCAGCAGAAGGACAGGGGAAGGTGAAAAACTGTTTTTT.

This chain connects TRBV7-8 to TRBJ1-6; 8 nucleotides agree with TRBD1. Germline CDR1 is SGHVS and CDR2 is FQNEAQ. The V segment lost 5 bases and the J segment 10 bases; nucleotides outside the gene matches: 10. The CDR3 consists of 15 residues. CDR3 sequence: CASSTRQGSDSPLHF. The DNA of the CDR3 is TGTGCCAGCAGCACCAGACAGGGGTCGGACTCACCCCTCCACTTT.

The chain has TRBV9 and TRBJ2-2; 8 nucleotides match TRBD2. With V trimmed by 4 bases and J by 2 bases, 16 bases remained unmatched. Germline V gene sequence: CDR1 SGDLS, CDR2 YYNGEE. CDR3 length: 19 residues. CDR3: CASSTPGTGGGTNTGELFF. CDR3 in DNA: TGTGCCAGCAGCACCCCCGGGACGGGCGGGGGGACCAACACCGGGGAGCTGTTTTTT.

J is TRBJ1-4 and V is TRBV12-2; TRBD1 is the table's D call, not checked against the DNA. TRBV12-2 is noted as a pseudogene. The CDR3 spans 13 residues. The CDR3 loop is CASRSRHIEKLFF. For the CDR3, the DNA is TGTGCAAGTCGCTCCCGACATATTGAAAAACTGTTTTTT.

This chain uses TRBV19 with TRBJ2-3; tentatively, D is TRBD1 (6 bases). Germline CDR1 reads LNHDA; CDR2 reads SQIVND (reference sequence). This CDR3 contains 15 residues. V was trimmed by 7 bases and J by 0 bases, leaving 14 bases between them. DNA of the CDR3: TGTGCCAGTAAAACGACAGGATCTAGCACAGATACGCAGTATTTT. Its translation is CASKTTGSSTDTQYF.

The chain links TRBV30 to TRBJ2-2; maybe TRBD2 (6 bases). Germline CDR1 reads GTSNPN; CDR2 reads SVGIG (reference sequence). V shed 0 bases and J shed 2 bases, with 16 bases lying between them. The CDR3 covers 17 residues. DNA of the CDR3: TGTGCCTGGAGTGTACGGCGTCTAGCGTATAACACCGGGGAGCTGTTTTTT. Amino acid sequence: CAWSVRRLAYNTGELFF.

The V call is TRBV12-3 or TRBV12-4, the J call TRBJ1-2, with 7 bases matching TRBD1. The CDR3 runs 13 residues. V was pared by 6 bases and J by 7 bases, with 8 bases of the junction left unmatched. The CDR3 here is CASSPTGASGYTF. The CDR3 DNA reads TGTGCCAGCAGCCCAACAGGGGCAAGTGGCTACACCTTC.

The chain employs TRBV18 and TRBJ2-7; tentatively, D is TRBD2 (6 bases). Germline V gives CDR1 KGHSH, CDR2 LQKENI. The CDR3 is made up of 14 amino acids. The V end lost 3 bases, the J end lost 3 bases, and 12 bases lay between the germline ends. The CDR3 loop reads CASSPGRRGYEQYF. The CDR3 bases are TGTGCCAGCTCACCCGGTAGGCGGGGCTACGAGCAGTACTTC.

In nucleotides, the CDR3 is TGTGCCAGCAGTTATGTTGGGCCCTACAATGAGCAGTTCTTC. Encoded protein: CASSYVGPYNEQFF. The gene calls are TRBV6-2 or TRBV6-3 and TRBJ2-1; D remains ambiguous. The germline gives CDR1 MNHEY, CDR2 SVGEGT. V dropped 3 bases and J dropped 2 bases, with 8 bases sitting between them. The CDR3 contains 14 residues.

V and J are TRBV6-6 and TRBJ2-1; TRBD1 aligns across 10 bases. This CDR3 region has 15 residues. The trim removed 5 bases at V and 4 bases at J, leaving 5 bases unmatched. Germline assignment: CDR1 MNHNY and CDR2 SVGAGI (reference sequence). The CDR3, as DNA: TGTGCCAGCAGTCAGAGGACAGGGGGGTACAATGAGCAGTTCTTC. It encodes CASSQRTGGYNEQFF.

This clone occurred once. The CDR3 protein is CASSPFQAGGAANEQFF. Here the CDR3 DNA reads TGTGCCAGCTCACCCTTCCAAGCGGGAGGAGCGGCAAATGAGCAGTTCTTC. The chain carries TRBV18 and TRBJ2-1; 9 bases fit TRBD2. Germline V gene data show CDR1 as KGHSH and CDR2 as LQKENI. This CDR3 is 17 amino acids long. V lost 3 bases and J lost 7; bases outside the gene matches: 13.

V is TRBV3-1 (or the pseudogene TRBV3-2) and J is TRBJ2-5; 8 nucleotides line up with TRBD1. The CDR3 sequence is 13 residues long. Germline CDR1 LGHDT, CDR2 YNNKEL (reference sequence). With V trimmed by 3 bases and J by 6 bases, 3 bases remained unmatched. In nucleotides, the CDR3 is TGTGCCAGCAGCCAGAGACAGGGGCAGACCCAGTACTTC. Its protein product is CASSQRQGQTQYF.

The chain carries TRBV18 and TRBJ1-2; D uncertain. The V and J ends lost 2 bases and 0 bases respectively, with 7 bases between them. The CDR3 is 14 residues long. CDR1 is KGHSH and CDR2 is LQKENI in the germline V gene. CDR3 DNA: TGTGCCAGCTCACCAGAGGCAGCTAACTATGGCTACACCTTC. Amino acids: CASSPEAANYGYTF.

The genes are TRBV4-1 and TRBJ2-5; TRBD2 agrees at 10 bases. Germline V gene sequence: CDR1 MGHRA, CDR2 YSYEKL. The CDR3 loop spans 15 amino acids. The trim removed 4 bases at V and 5 bases at J, leaving 7 bases unmatched. In DNA form, the CDR3 reads TGCGCCAGCAGCCGAACAGCGGGAGGGGATGAGACCCAGTACTTC. This sequence encodes CASSRTAGGDETQYF.

V and J are TRBV4-1 and TRBJ2-1, with TRBD1 identical over 7 bases. The germline V gene encodes CDR1 MGHRA and CDR2 YSYEKL. J lost 6 bases, V lost 4 bases, and 3 bases had no gene match. This CDR3 has 13 amino acids. CDR3 protein: CASSPDRVNEQFF. The CDR3 nucleotides read TGCGCCAGCAGCCCCGACAGGGTCAATGAGCAGTTCTTC.

This clone was counted a single time. Because the CDR3's place on the DNA is in doubt, the DNA is left out and the CDR3 is given as listed by TCRdb. Other DNA sequences in this sample translate to the same CDR3. The chain couples TRBV6-5 to TRBJ1-1; the D segment call TRBD1 is taken from the table without a DNA check. Termini included, the CDR3 measures 14 amino acids. CDR1 is MNHEY and CDR2 is SVGAGI in the germline V gene. The CDR3 is CASILDRGNTEAFF.

The V call is TRBV4-2, the J call TRBJ1-4; perhaps TRBD1 as D (5 bases). Between the trimmed V and J ends, which lost 5 bases and 8 bases, there was a span of 15 bases. CDR1 LGHNA and CDR2 YNFKEQ come from the germline V gene. This CDR3 has 14 residues. CDR3 sequence: CASSERGSREKLFF. The CDR3 region has the DNA TGTGCCAGCAGCGAGCGGGGGTCTCGGGAAAAACTGTTTTTT.

The chain joins TRBV19 to TRBJ2-5, with D perhaps TRBD2 (6 bases). The V and J ends lost 7 bases and 0 bases respectively, with 15 bases between them. The CDR3 runs 15 residues. The germline gives CDR1 LNHDA, CDR2 SQIVND (reference sequence). CDR3 protein: CASTLGAGYQETQYF. In nucleotides, the CDR3 is TGTGCCAGTACCCTCGGAGCGGGCTACCAAGAGACCCAGTACTTC.

V is TRBV5-4 and J is TRBJ2-7; 11 bases line up with TRBD1. Germline V lookup: CDR1 SGHNT, CDR2 YYREEE (reference sequence). With V trimmed by 1 base and J by 6 bases, 6 bases remained unmatched. The CDR3 spans 15 residues. The CDR3, as DNA: TGTGCCAGCAGCTTGCCGGGACAGGGGGGGACCGAGCAGTACTTC. It encodes CASSLPGQGGTEQYF.

The rearrangement uses TRBV7-2 and TRBJ2-1, with 8 bases identical to TRBD2. The CDR3 runs to 15 residues. V was pared by 5 bases and J by 5 bases, with 8 bases of the junction left unmatched. Germline assignment: CDR1 SGHTA and CDR2 FQGNSA. The CDR3: CASSRYAGGHNEQFF. The CDR3 nucleotides are TGTGCCAGCAGCCGTTATGCGGGGGGACACAATGAGCAGTTCTTC.